This is a list of T cell receptor beta chains from one sample in a study of blood T cell repertoires in COVID-19. Clones were sequenced by immunoSEQ multiplex PCR, and TCRdb holds only the in-frame ones, with some missing. The sample has more than 400,000 clones; 90% are singletons. Source material: PBMCs or T cells enriched from blood (not recorded which). The receptors derive from a man younger than 30 who had recovered from COVID-19. The CDR3 runs from the conserved cysteine through the conserved F or W. A D gene is named only where the DNA matches it firmly. Size tells how often a clone was seen (once, few, many) or the class of an expanded clone, and some rows leave it out.

size	D	V	J	DNA	CDR3
NA	NA	TRBV6-5	TRBJ1-2	TGTGCCAGCAGACTAGCTGAGGGTGTTGGCTACACCTTC	CASRLAEGVGYTF
NA	TRBD2	TRBV3-1/TRBV3-2	TRBJ2-1	TGTGCCAGCAGCCAAGAGACTAGCGGGAGGGCGGGGCAGTTCTTC	CASSQETSGRAGQFF
NA	NA	TRBV4-1	TRBJ2-3	TGCGCCAGCAGCCCAGGGGAGGGGACAGATACGCAGTATTTT	CASSPGEGTDTQYF
NA	NA	TRBV9	TRBJ2-1	TGTGCCAGCAGCGTAGACCTATCCCGCACGGAGCAGTTCTTC	CASSVDLSRTEQFF
few	TRBD2	TRBV7-3	TRBJ2-7	TGTGCCGGGTTACCGGGACTAGGGGTACTCGTACCCTACGAGCAGTACTTC	CAGLPGLGVLVPYEQYF
NA	TRBD1	TRBV11-3	TRBJ2-5	TGTGCCAGCAGCTTGGGACAGGGGGCTATGGAGACCCAGTACTTC	CASSLGQGAMETQYF
NA	NA	TRBV10-1	TRBJ1-1	TGCGCCAGCTCGGCAGGGAACACTGAAGCTTTCTTT	CASSAGNTEAFF
NA	NA	TRBV7-9	TRBJ1-1	TGTGCCAGCAGCCAAAGACTTGATGAAGCTTTCTTT	CASSQRLDEAFF
NA	NA	TRBV14	TRBJ1-2	TGTGCCAGCAGCCAAGATATGAGGGCTCCCTATGGCTACACCTTC	CASSQDMRAPYGYTF
NA	TRBD2	TRBV5-6	TRBJ2-6	TGTGCCAGCAGCTTGGCCGGGACTAGCGGACTCTCTGGGGCCAACGTCCTGACTTTC	CASSLAGTSGLSGANVLTF
once	NA	TRBV16	TRBJ2-4	TGTGCCAGCAGCCGAACTTACACAGCCGAAGCCAAAAACATTCAGTACTTC	CASSRTYTAEAKNIQYF
NA	NA	TRBV2	TRBJ1-1	TGTGCCACCCTTATCGGAGGGTTGAACACTGAAGCTTTCTTT	CATLIGGLNTEAFF
NA	NA	TRBV19	TRBJ2-7	TGTGCCAGTAGCGAACAGGGTTATGGCTACGAGCAGTACTTC	CASSEQGYGYEQYF
NA	NA	TRBV24-1	TRBJ1-2	TGTGCCACCAGTGACCGGGGTCGGGATGGCTACACCTTC	CATSDRGRDGYTF
NA	TRBD2	TRBV5-1	TRBJ2-5	TGCGCCAGCAGCTCCGGGACTAGCGGCTCCCAAGAGACCCAGTACTTC	CASSSGTSGSQETQYF
NA	TRBD1	TRBV27	TRBJ2-2	TGTGCCAGCAGTTTATTGACAGGGGGCAACGGGGAGCTGTTTTTT	CASSLLTGGNGELFF
NA	TRBD2	TRBV29-1	TRBJ2-3	TGCAGCGTTCTACTAGCGGGAGTAGATACGCAGTATTTT	CSVLLAGVDTQYF
once	NA	TRBV27	TRBJ2-1	TGTGCCAGCAGTATGACTGATAGCTCCTACAATGAGCAGTTCTTC	CASSMTDSSYNEQFF
NA	TRBD2	TRBV15	TRBJ2-1	TGTGCCACCAGCGGCATGGCTAGCGGTTACAATGAGCAGTTCTTC	CATSGMASGYNEQFF
NA	NA	TRBV12-2	TRBJ2-2	TGTGCAAGTCGCTGCTTACCCCGGGACAGAAACACCGGGGAGCTGTTTTTT	CASRCLPRDRNTGELFF
NA	NA	TRBV28	TRBJ2-7	TGTGCCAGCAGTGTCCCGGGAGCCCACTCCTACGAGCAGTACTTC	CASSVPGAHSYEQYF
once	NA	TRBV6-5	TRBJ1-6	TGTGCCAGCAGTTACGGGGGGATAGGTGGTTCACCCCTCCACTTT	CASSYGGIGGSPLHF
once	TRBD2	TRBV5-1	TRBJ2-1	TGCGCCAGCAGCTTGGGCGGGAGCGCCTACAATGAGCAGTTCTTC	CASSLGGSAYNEQFF
NA	NA	TRBV5-1	TRBJ1-1	TGCGCCAGCAGCCCGTTGGGGCTGAACACTGAAGCTTTCTTT	CASSPLGLNTEAFF